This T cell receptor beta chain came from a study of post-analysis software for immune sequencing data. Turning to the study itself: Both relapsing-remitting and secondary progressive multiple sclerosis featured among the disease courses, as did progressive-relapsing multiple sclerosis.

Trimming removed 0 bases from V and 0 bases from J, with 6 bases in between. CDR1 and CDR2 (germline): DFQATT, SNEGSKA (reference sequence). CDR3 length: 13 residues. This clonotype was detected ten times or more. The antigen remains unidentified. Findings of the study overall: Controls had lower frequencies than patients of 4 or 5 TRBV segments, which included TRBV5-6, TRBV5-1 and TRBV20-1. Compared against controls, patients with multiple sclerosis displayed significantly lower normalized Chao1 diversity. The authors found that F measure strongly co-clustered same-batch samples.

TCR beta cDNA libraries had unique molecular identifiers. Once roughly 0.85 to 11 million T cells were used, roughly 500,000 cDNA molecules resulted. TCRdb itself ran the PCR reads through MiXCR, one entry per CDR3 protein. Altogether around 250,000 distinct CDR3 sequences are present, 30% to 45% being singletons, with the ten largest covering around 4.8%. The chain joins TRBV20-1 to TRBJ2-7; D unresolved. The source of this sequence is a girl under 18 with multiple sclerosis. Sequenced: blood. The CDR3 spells CSARESSSYEQYF. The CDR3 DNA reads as TGCAGTGCTAGAGAGAGTAGCTCCTACGAGCAGTACTTC.